One and the same sample provided the 29 T cell receptor beta chains below, sequenced in a study of blood T cell repertoires in COVID-19 (TCRdb year 2020). Library method: the immunoSEQ multiplex PCR assay. In its TCRdb copy, this immuneACCESS table keeps in-frame sequences only and misses some clones. Where compared with another copy, unresolved V genes explain less than half of these, and the others have no known cause. The sample yields some 150,000 clones; 80% to 90% were counted once. The top ten hold 10% to 11% of the sample. Sequenced: peripheral blood. These receptor sequences come from a woman aged 55-75 years with COVID-19, enrolled during active disease.

The rearrangement uses TRBV6-1 and TRBJ2-5; 8 positions agree with TRBD1. The CDR3 runs to 13 residues. Trimming at V came to 8 bases and at J to 4 bases, leaving 6 bases not matched to a gene. Per the germline V gene, CDR1 is MNHNS and CDR2 is SASEGT. CDR3 residues: CASLRGLLETQYF. CDR3 bases: TGTGCCAGCCTCAGGGGGCTTTTAGAGACCCAGTACTTC.

The genes are TRBV4-3 and TRBJ1-5, with D perhaps matching TRBD1 (6 bases). The V and J ends lost 0 bases and 6 bases respectively, with 12 bases between them. Germline V gene data show CDR1 as LGHNA and CDR2 as YSLEER. The CDR3 extends over 15 amino acids. For the CDR3, the DNA is TGCGCCAGCAGCCAAGATCGGGGGGGCCCTCAGCCCCAGCATTTT. Encoded protein: CASSQDRGGPQPQHF.

V gene TRBV19 combines with J gene TRBJ2-7; TRBD1 matches 7 bases. This CDR3 is built from 13 residues. V lost 2 bases to trimming and J lost 5 bases; unmatched junction nucleotides: 3. Per germline, CDR1 LNHDA and CDR2 SQIVND (reference sequence). CDR3 region: CASSIKGTDEQYF. The CDR3 nucleotides are TGTGCCAGTAGTATAAAGGGGACAGACGAGCAGTACTTC.

This chain links TRBV5-1 with TRBJ2-7, with 8 nucleotides matching TRBD1. The V and J ends lost 0 bases and 0 bases, in that order; junction bases with no gene match: 2. CDR3 length: 15 residues. CDR1 and CDR2 (germline): SGHRS, YFSETQ. The CDR3 is CASSLGGTGSYEQYF. In DNA, the CDR3 is TGCGCCAGCAGCTTGGGAGGGACAGGCTCCTACGAGCAGTACTTC.

This chain links TRBV5-1 with TRBJ2-1; D possibly corresponds to TRBD2 (5 bases). The CDR3 is 15 residues long. Trimming removed 6 bases at V and 0 bases at J, with 13 bases between. Germline V lookup: CDR1 SGHRS, CDR2 YFSETQ. The CDR3 here is CASNTRVSSYNEQFF. Written as DNA, the CDR3 is TGCGCCAGCAACACGAGGGTGAGCTCCTACAATGAGCAGTTCTTC. Complete variable domain (other parts from reference TRBV5-1 and TRBJ2-1): KAGVTQTPRYLIKTRGQQVTLSCSPISGHRSVSWYQQTPGQGLQFLFEYFSETQRNKGNFPGRFSGRQFSNSRSEMNVSTLELGDSALYLCASNTRVSSYNEQFFGPGTRLTVL.

This clone occurred many times. This chain joins TRBV7-3 and TRBJ1-2; TRBD1 might be the D (6 bases). The CDR3 has 18 amino acids. CDR1 SGHTA and CDR2 FQGTGA come from the germline V gene. Trimming left V 0 bases short and J 3 bases short, with 20 bases between. The CDR3 DNA reads TGTGCCAGCAGCTTAACGCCGGGACACCCTTCTCTCTACTATGGCTACACCTTC. It is translated as CASSLTPGHPSLYYGYTF.

The count of this clone is one. This chain connects TRBV10-1 to TRBJ1-4; 9 bases line up with TRBD1. This CDR3 spans 21 amino acids. CDR1 and CDR2 from the germline V gene are WNHNN and SYGVQD (reference sequence). V shed 0 bases and J 3 bases; nucleotides not matched to a gene: 17. CDR3 DNA sequence: TGCGCCAGCAGTGAGTCACCCAGACCTACAGGGGGCGGTTTTTCTAATGAAAAACTGTTTTTT. It codes for CASSESPRPTGGGFSNEKLFF.

This clone occurred a few times. The chain uses TRBV19 and TRBJ1-3; weak D call: TRBD1 (6 bases). Germline CDR1 reads LNHDA; CDR2 reads SQIVND (reference sequence). This CDR3 spans 15 amino acids. With 5 bases removed from V and 0 bases from J, the gap between germline ends came to 11 bases. The CDR3 nucleotides read TGTGCCAGTAGTGTCCAAGGGGGCTCTGGAAACACCATATATTTT. It specifies CASSVQGGSGNTIYF.

The rearrangement links TRBV6-5 to TRBJ1-5; D call uncertain. CDR1 and CDR2 (germline): MNHEY, SVGAGI. The length of the CDR3 is 11 residues. The V end was cut by 8 bases, the J end by 11 bases, with 13 bases between. In DNA, the CDR3 is TGTGCCAGCGGTTCTGGACTTGCCCAGCATTTT. This codes for CASGSGLAQHF.

This chain connects TRBV7-8 to TRBJ2-7; possible D gene TRBD2, 5 bases. Per the germline V gene, CDR1 is SGHVS and CDR2 is FQNEAQ. The ends were cut back, 1 base at V and 2 bases at J, with 9 bases in the middle. The CDR3 covers 14 residues. DNA of the CDR3: TGTGCCAGCAGCTTAGTAGGGAGCCCCTACGAGCAGTACTTC. Translated, it gives CASSLVGSPYEQYF.

The gene calls are TRBV5-1 and TRBJ1-4, with 7 bases lining up with TRBD1. With V trimmed by 5 bases and J by 5 bases, 6 bases remained unmatched. The CDR3 loop spans 14 amino acids. The germline V gene has CDR1 SGHRS and CDR2 YFSETQ. In DNA form, the CDR3 reads TGCGCCAGCAGTCCGGGACAGTTGAATGAAAAACTGTTTTTT. Translated, it gives CASSPGQLNEKLFF. The whole variable domain, filled in from reference TRBV5-1 and TRBJ1-4, reads KAGVTQTPRYLIKTRGQQVTLSCSPISGHRSVSWYQQTPGQGLQFLFEYFSETQRNKGNFPGRFSGRQFSNSRSEMNVSTLELGDSALYLCASSPGQLNEKLFFGSGTQLSVL.

This chain connects TRBV5-1 to TRBJ2-7; D uncertain. The CDR3 contains 14 residues. Trimming pared 2 bases from V and 3 bases from J, leaving 12 bases between. The germline CDR1 and CDR2 sequences are SGHRS and YFSETQ. As DNA, the CDR3 is TGCGCCAGCAGCTTCGGCGCGACAAACTACGAGCAGTACTTC. Amino acid sequence: CASSFGATNYEQYF.

The rearrangement uses TRBV5-1 and TRBJ2-5; 8 bases align to TRBD1. In germline, CDR1 is SGHRS, CDR2 YFSETQ. This CDR3 region has 16 residues. Unmatched junction bases numbered 9, after V lost 4 bases and J lost 1 base. CDR3 sequence: CASSPGRGLGQETQYF. CDR3 coding DNA: TGCGCCAGCAGCCCAGGCAGGGGGCTGGGCCAAGAGACCCAGTACTTC.

This clone was seen only once. The rearrangement joins TRBV7-3 to TRBJ2-7, with 11 bases that match TRBD1. This CDR3 is 15 amino acids long. Losses at the gene ends were 5 bases for V and 1 base for J; bases not matched to a gene: 4. The germline V gene encodes CDR1 SGHTA and CDR2 FQGTGA. DNA of the CDR3: TGTGCCAGCAGCCCGGGGACAGGGGGATCCTACGAGCAGTACTTC. Protein: CASSPGTGGSYEQYF.

This chain joins TRBV12-3 or TRBV12-4 and TRBJ1-2; no reliable D call. The CDR3 covers 11 residues. The V end was cut by 7 bases, the J end by 8 bases, with 11 bases between. The CDR3 region has the DNA TGTGCCAGCACCCGACATGGAGGCTACACCTTC. Protein product: CASTRHGGYTF.

The V and J genes are TRBV6-5 and TRBJ2-3, with 8 bases matching TRBD1. The CDR3 runs 15 residues. CDR1 and CDR2 from the germline V gene are MNHEY and SVGAGI. V trimming: 6 bases; J trimming: 2 bases; junction bases outside the gene matches: 7. CDR3 DNA sequence: TGTGCCAGCAGCGACGGACAGGGCCCCACAGATACGCAGTATTTT. Its protein is CASSDGQGPTDTQYF.

V gene TRBV15 combines with J gene TRBJ2-5, with D unclear. Trimming left V 4 bases short and J 2 bases short, with 11 bases between. The CDR3 extends over 14 amino acids. The V gene's germline CDR1 is LNHNV and CDR2 YYDKDF (reference sequence). The CDR3 DNA follows: TGTGCCACCAGCAACCCGACTGTTCAAGAGACCCAGTACTTC. Protein: CATSNPTVQETQYF.

CDR3 sequence: CASSPGQSYGYTF. In DNA form, the CDR3 reads TGTGCCAGCAGCCCTGGACAGAGCTATGGCTACACCTTC. V is TRBV9 and J is TRBJ1-2; tentatively, D is TRBD1 (6 bases). The CDR3 spans 13 residues. V shed 4 bases and J shed 4 bases, with 11 bases lying between them. Germline V gives CDR1 SGDLS, CDR2 YYNGEE.

V gene TRBV3-1 (or the pseudogene TRBV3-2) combines with J gene TRBJ2-7; 10 bases fit TRBD1. CDR3 size: 17 residues. The junction had 10 bases not matched to a gene; V was cut back by 3 bases and J by 2 bases. CDR1 is LGHDT and CDR2 is YNNKEL in the germline V gene (reference sequence). The CDR3 spells CASSQDTTTGGAYEQYF. The CDR3, as DNA: TGTGCCAGCAGCCAGGATACCACGACAGGGGGCGCCTACGAGCAGTACTTC.

The J gene is TRBJ2-1, the V gene TRBV15; D perhaps matches TRBD1 (5 bases). The CDR3 sequence is 17 residues long. Trimming stripped 0 bases from V and 7 bases from J, with 19 bases between. Germline V gene data show CDR1 as LNHNV and CDR2 as YYDKDF (reference sequence). CDR3 in amino acids: CATSREGAGRLGNEQFF. CDR3 coding DNA: TGTGCCACCAGCAGAGAAGGGGCAGGGCGCCTTGGGAATGAGCAGTTCTTC.

The chain combines TRBV29-1 with TRBJ1-2, with D possibly TRBD1 on 5 matching bases. V gave up 4 bases and J gave up 4 bases, with 22 bases separating them. The germline gives CDR1 SQVTM, CDR2 ANQGSEA. The CDR3 has 16 residues. The CDR3 DNA is TGCAGCGTTGGGGGGGGACGCGCTCGGCAGGGCTATGGCTACACCTTC. As protein: CSVGGGRARQGYGYTF.

This chain connects TRBV10-1 to TRBJ2-7; a weak D match, TRBD1 (6 bases). The length of the CDR3 is 14 residues. Trimming stripped 4 bases from V and 4 bases from J, with 14 bases between. CDR1 is WNHNN and CDR2 is SYGVQD in the germline V gene (reference sequence). CDR3 nucleotide sequence: TGCGCCAGCAGTGTGGACAGCAGCGCGTACGAGCAGTACTTC. Encoded protein: CASSVDSSAYEQYF.

V gene TRBV5-1 combines with J gene TRBJ1-5; no firm D call. Trimming cost V 1 base and J 5 bases, with 7 bases left between them. The CDR3 consists of 13 residues. Germline V gives CDR1 SGHRS, CDR2 YFSETQ. The CDR3 region is CASSLNGDQPQHF. The CDR3 DNA reads TGCGCCAGCAGCTTGAACGGGGATCAGCCCCAGCATTTT.

This clone was recorded once. This sequence joins TRBV5-6 and TRBJ2-7; TRBD2 might be the D (6 bases). The CDR3 sequence is 14 residues long. Per the germline V gene, CDR1 is SGHDT and CDR2 is YYEEEE. Trimming took off 4 bases at V and 3 bases at J, with 14 bases between the two ends. In DNA, the CDR3 is TGTGCCAGCAGCGTGGGGCAGGGACTCTACGAGCAGTACTTC. It encodes CASSVGQGLYEQYF.

This sequence joins TRBV25-1 and TRBJ2-7; TRBD1 matches at 11 bases. Per germline, CDR1 MGHDK and CDR2 SYGVNS. With 3 bases clipped from V and 7 bases from J, the junction kept 11 bases outside the gene matches. The CDR3 loop spans 16 amino acids. CDR3 loop: CASSDEVGQGAGEQYF. In DNA, the CDR3 is TGTGCCAGCAGTGACGAGGTAGGACAGGGGGCCGGTGAGCAGTACTTC.

The CDR3, as DNA: TGCGCCAGCAGCCTACCTAGGGACGGGAGAAACTATGGCTACACCTTC. Translation gives CASSLPRDGRNYGYTF. The genes are TRBV5-1 and TRBJ1-2, with D possibly matching TRBD1 (5 bases). V lost 4 bases and J 2 bases, leaving 18 bases between the germline ends. Germline values: CDR1 SGHRS, CDR2 YFSETQ. The CDR3 covers 16 residues.

This sequence joins TRBV5-6 and TRBJ2-7; 9 bases map to TRBD1. This CDR3 spans 13 amino acids. Germline V CDR1 and CDR2: SGHDT, YYEEEE. For the CDR3, the DNA is TGTGCAGCTACGGGACAGGGAATGTACGAGCAGTACTTC. Translated: CAATGQGMYEQYF.

V is TRBV6-2 or TRBV6-3 and J is TRBJ1-1; tentative D call: TRBD1 (5 bases). Germline values: CDR1 MNHEY, CDR2 SVGEGT. The CDR3 length is 15 residues. Trimming cost V 0 bases and J 0 bases, with 8 bases left between them. The CDR3 DNA follows: TGTGCCAGCAGTTACTCGAAGGGGATGAACACTGAAGCTTTCTTT. Protein product: CASSYSKGMNTEAFF.

The chain employs TRBV29-1 and TRBJ1-4, with 11 bases aligning to TRBD1. This CDR3 region has 16 residues. Germline V gene data show CDR1 as SQVTM and CDR2 as ANQGSEA. The J segment lost 5 bases and the V segment lost 5 bases, leaving 10 bases of the junction unmatched. The CDR3: CSVKINRDRGNEKLFF. The CDR3 region has the DNA TGCAGCGTTAAGATAAACCGGGACAGGGGGAATGAAAAACTGTTTTTT.